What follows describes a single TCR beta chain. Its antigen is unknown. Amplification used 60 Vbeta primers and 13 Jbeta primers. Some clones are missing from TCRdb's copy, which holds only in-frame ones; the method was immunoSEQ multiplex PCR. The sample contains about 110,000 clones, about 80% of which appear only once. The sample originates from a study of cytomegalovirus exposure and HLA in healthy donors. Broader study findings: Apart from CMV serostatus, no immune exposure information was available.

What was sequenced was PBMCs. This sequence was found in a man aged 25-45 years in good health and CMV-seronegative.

CDR3 residues: CAWSVRRADTQYF. Written as DNA, the CDR3 is TGTGCCTGGAGTGTAAGGAGGGCAGATACGCAGTATTTT. V gene TRBV30 combines with J gene TRBJ2-3; D possibly corresponds to TRBD2 (6 bases). CDR3 length: 13 amino acids. V lost 0 bases and J lost 4, with 8 bases in between. From germline, CDR1 is GTSNPN and CDR2 SVGIG (reference sequence). Variable domain in full (rest from reference TRBV30 and TRBJ2-3): SQTIHQWPATLVQPVGSPLSLECTVEGTSNPNLYWYRQAAGRGLQLLFYSVGIGQISSEVPQNLSASRPQDRQFILSSKKLLLSDSGFYLCAWSVRRADTQYFGPGTRLTVL.